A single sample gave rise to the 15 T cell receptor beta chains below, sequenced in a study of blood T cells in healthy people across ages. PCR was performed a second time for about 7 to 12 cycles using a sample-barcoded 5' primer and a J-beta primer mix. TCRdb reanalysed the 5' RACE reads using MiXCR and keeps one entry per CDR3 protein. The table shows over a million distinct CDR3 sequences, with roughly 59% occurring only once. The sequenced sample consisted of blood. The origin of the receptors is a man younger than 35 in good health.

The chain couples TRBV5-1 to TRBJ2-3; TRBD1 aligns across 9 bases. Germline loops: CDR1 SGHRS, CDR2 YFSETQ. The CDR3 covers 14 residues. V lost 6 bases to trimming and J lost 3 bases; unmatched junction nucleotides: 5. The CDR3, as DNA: TGCGCCAGCACCCGGGACAGGGAAACAGATACGCAGTATTTT. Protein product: CASTRDRETDTQYF. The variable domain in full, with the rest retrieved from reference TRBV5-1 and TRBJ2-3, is KAGVTQTPRYLIKTRGQQVTLSCSPISGHRSVSWYQQTPGQGLQFLFEYFSETQRNKGNFPGRFSGRQFSNSRSEMNVSTLELGDSALYLCASTRDRETDTQYFGPGTRLTVL.

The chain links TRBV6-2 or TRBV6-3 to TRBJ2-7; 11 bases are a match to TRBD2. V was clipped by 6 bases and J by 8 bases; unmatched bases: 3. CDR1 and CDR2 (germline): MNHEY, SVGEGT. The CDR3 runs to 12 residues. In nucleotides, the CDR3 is TGTGCCAGCAGCGGGACTAGCGGAAAGCAGTACTTC. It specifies CASSGTSGKQYF.

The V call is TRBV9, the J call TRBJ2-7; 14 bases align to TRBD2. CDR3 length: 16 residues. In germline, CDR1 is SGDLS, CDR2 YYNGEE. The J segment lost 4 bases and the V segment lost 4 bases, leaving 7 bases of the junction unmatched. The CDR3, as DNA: TGTGCCAGCAGCCCACGACTAGCGGGGGGGCAATACGAGCAGTACTTC. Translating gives CASSPRLAGGQYEQYF.

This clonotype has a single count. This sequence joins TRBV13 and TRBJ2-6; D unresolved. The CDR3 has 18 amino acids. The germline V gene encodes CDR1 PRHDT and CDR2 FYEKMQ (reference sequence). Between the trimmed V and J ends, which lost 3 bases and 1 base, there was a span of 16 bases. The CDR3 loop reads CASSFRQSQLSGANVLTF. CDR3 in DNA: TGTGCCAGCAGCTTCCGGCAGTCCCAACTTTCTGGGGCCAACGTCCTGACTTTC.

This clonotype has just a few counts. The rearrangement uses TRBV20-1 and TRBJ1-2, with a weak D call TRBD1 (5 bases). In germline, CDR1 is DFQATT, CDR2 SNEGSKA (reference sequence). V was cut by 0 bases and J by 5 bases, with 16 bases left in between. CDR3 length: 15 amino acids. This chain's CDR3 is CSARDWRDSDYGYTF. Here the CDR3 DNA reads TGCAGTGCTAGAGATTGGAGGGACTCAGATTATGGCTACACCTTC.

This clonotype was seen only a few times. The CDR3 DNA sequence: TGTGCCAGCAGCTTAGCGACGGGGGGAGAGCAGTTCTTC. This codes for CASSLATGGEQFF. The chain combines TRBV7-8 with TRBJ2-1, with 7 bases lining up with TRBD2. The CDR3 length is 13 residues. Germline V gives CDR1 SGHVS, CDR2 FQNEAQ. Trimming cost V 0 bases and J 10 bases; bases outside gene matches: 3.

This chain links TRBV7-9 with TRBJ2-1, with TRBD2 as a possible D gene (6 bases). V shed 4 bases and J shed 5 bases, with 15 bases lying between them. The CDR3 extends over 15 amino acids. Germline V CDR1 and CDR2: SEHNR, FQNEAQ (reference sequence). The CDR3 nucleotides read TGTGCCAGCAGCTATAGCGGCCTAGAGAACAATGAGCAGTTCTTC. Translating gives CASSYSGLENNEQFF. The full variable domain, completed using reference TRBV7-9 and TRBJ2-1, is DTGVSQNPRHKITKRGQNVTFRCDPISEHNRLYWYRQTLGQGPEFLTYFQNEAQLEKSRLLSDRFSAERPKGSFSTLEIQRTEQGDSAMYLCASSYSGLENNEQFFGPGTRLTVL.

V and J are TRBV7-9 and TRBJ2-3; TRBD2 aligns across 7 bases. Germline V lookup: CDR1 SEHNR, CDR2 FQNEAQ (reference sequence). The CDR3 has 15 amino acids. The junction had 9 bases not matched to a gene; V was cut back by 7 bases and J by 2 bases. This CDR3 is CASMVVGGNTDTQYF. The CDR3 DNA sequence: TGTGCCAGCATGGTCGTCGGGGGGAACACAGATACGCAGTATTTT. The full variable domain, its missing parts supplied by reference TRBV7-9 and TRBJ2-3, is DTGVSQNPRHKITKRGQNVTFRCDPISEHNRLYWYRQTLGQGPEFLTYFQNEAQLEKSRLLSDRFSAERPKGSFSTLEIQRTEQGDSAMYLCASMVVGGNTDTQYFGPGTRLTVL.

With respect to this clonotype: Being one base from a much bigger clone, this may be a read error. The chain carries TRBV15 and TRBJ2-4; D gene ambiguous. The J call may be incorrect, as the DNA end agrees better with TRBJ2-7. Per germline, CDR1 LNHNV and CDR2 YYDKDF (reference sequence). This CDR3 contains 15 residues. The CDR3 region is CATSRSPESGSEQYF. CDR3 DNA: TGTGCCACCAGCAGATCTCCGGAATCGGGTAGCGAGCAGTACTTC.

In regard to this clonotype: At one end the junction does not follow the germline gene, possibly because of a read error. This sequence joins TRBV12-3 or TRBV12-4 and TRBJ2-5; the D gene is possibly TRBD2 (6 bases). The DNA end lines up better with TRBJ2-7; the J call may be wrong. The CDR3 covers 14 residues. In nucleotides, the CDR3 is TGTGCCAACAGTCGACGAGCGGGTACCTACGAGCAGTACTTC. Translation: CANSRRAGTYEQYF.

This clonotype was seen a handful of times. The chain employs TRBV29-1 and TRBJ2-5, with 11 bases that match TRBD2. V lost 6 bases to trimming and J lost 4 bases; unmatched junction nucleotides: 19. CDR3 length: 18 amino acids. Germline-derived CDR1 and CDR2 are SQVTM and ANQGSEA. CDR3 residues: CSVGKAWPSGRSAETQYF. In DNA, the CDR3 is TGCAGCGTAGGAAAGGCTTGGCCTAGCGGGAGGTCAGCAGAGACCCAGTACTTC.

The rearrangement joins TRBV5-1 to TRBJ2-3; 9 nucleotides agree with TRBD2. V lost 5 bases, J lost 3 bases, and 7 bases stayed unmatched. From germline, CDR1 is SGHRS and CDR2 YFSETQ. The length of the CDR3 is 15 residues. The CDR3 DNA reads TGCGCCAGCAGACCCGGGACTAGCAGTACAGATACGCAGTATTTT. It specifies CASRPGTSSTDTQYF.

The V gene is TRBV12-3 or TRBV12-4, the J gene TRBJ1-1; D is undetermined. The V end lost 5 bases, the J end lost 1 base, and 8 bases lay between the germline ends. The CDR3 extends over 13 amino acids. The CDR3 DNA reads TGTGCCAGCAGTCCTGCCTCGAACACTGAAGCTTTCTTT. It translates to CASSPASNTEAFF.

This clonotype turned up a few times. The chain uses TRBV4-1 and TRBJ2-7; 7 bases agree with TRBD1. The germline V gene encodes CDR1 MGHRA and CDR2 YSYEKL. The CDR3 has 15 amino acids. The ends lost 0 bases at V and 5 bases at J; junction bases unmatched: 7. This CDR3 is CASSQDNRGWDEQYF. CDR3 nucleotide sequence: TGCGCCAGCAGCCAAGATAACAGGGGATGGGACGAGCAGTACTTC.

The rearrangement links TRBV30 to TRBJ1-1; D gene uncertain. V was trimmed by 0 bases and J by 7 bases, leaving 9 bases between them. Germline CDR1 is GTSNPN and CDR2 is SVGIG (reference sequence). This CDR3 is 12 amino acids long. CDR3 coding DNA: TGTGCCTGGAGTGTAAAGTCAGGTGAAGCTTTCTTT. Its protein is CAWSVKSGEAFF.